These 17 T cell receptor beta chains originate from one sample sequenced in a study of T cells in Graves' hyperthyroidism and ophthalmopathy. Regions amplified from RNA transcripts were the TCR beta CDR3 regions. HTBI primers were used for first-round RT-PCR of the TCR CDR3. MiXCR was run by TCRdb on the multiplex PCR reads, yielding one entry per CDR3 protein. This table holds under 550,000 distinct CDR3 sequences, roughly 15% found once. The sample taken for sequencing was blood. The receptors shown here come from a woman aged 18-29 years with Graves' hyperthyroidism.

This clonotype was seen repeatedly, ten times or more. The chain is built from TRBV7-3 and TRBJ2-1; D is tentatively TRBD1 or TRBD2 (5 bases each). The CDR3 extends over 15 amino acids. Per germline, CDR1 SGHTA and CDR2 FQGTGA. V was cut by 3 bases and J by 2 bases, with 11 bases left in between. Written as DNA, the CDR3 is TGTGCCAGCAGCTTTGGTGGGGGTCCCTACAATGAGCAGTTCTTC. Its translation is CASSFGGGPYNEQFF.

This clonotype was detected only once. The junction differs from germline at one of its ends, possibly a read error. The chain couples TRBV27 to TRBJ2-1; 11 bases are a match to TRBD2. The CDR3 length is 17 residues. Germline lookup yields CDR1 MNHEY and CDR2 SMNVEV (reference sequence). The CDR3 loop is CTSSPTLAGAPYNEQFF. The CDR3 DNA follows: TGTACCAGCAGTCCAACACTAGCGGGAGCCCCCTACAATGAGCAGTTCTTC.

The V and J genes are TRBV7-9 and TRBJ2-7; the match to TRBD2 covers 13 bases. CDR3 length equals 16 residues. In germline, CDR1 is SEHNR, CDR2 FQNEAQ (reference sequence). V lost 3 bases to trimming and J lost 2 bases; unmatched junction nucleotides: 4. The DNA for the CDR3 is TGTGCCAGCAGCTTGGGACTAGCGGGACGCACCTACGAGCAGTACTTC. Its protein product is CASSLGLAGRTYEQYF.

This clonotype has ten or more counts. The chain employs TRBV27 and TRBJ1-2, with 7 bases fitting TRBD1. J was trimmed by 0 bases and V by 5 bases; bases with no gene match: 9. The V gene's germline CDR1 is MNHEY and CDR2 SMNVEV (reference sequence). The CDR3 is 16 amino acids. The CDR3 reads CASSRQGVGANYGYTF. The CDR3 region has the DNA TGTGCCAGCAGTCGCCAGGGGGTCGGGGCTAACTATGGCTACACCTTC.

This clonotype was counted once. Since a much larger clone is just one base distant, this may be a read error. The V gene is TRBV11-2, the J gene TRBJ1-1; D is uncertain. Germline V CDR1 and CDR2: SGHAT, FQNNGV. This CDR3 region has 13 residues. The CDR3 spells CASGLEYGSPAFF. CDR3 nucleotide sequence: TGTGCCAGCGGCTTAGAGTACGGGTCCCCAGCTTTCTTT.

Ten or more counts support this clonotype. The rearrangement links TRBV3-1 to TRBJ2-1; 11 bases map to TRBD2. Germline CDR1 is LGHDT and CDR2 is YNNKEL (reference sequence). This CDR3 spans 15 amino acids. After removal of 4 bases from V and 7 bases from J, the junction contained 6 bases not matched to a gene. The CDR3 loop reads CASSRLSSGRNEQFF. The CDR3 region has the DNA TGTGCCAGCAGCCGCCTCTCTAGCGGGAGGAATGAGCAGTTCTTC.

V and J are TRBV28 and TRBJ1-1; D possibly corresponds to TRBD1 (6 bases). V was clipped by 5 bases and J by 11 bases, with 27 bases between them. Germline V gene sequence: CDR1 MDHEN, CDR2 SYDVKM. The CDR3 length is 16 residues. The CDR3 DNA follows: TGTGCCAGCAGTCTACTTGTCCTCGCCGGGGGGCGTGCGGCTTTCTTT. Its protein product is CASSLLVLAGGRAAFF. The full variable domain, with the rest looked up from reference TRBV28 and TRBJ1-1, is DVKVTQSSRYLVKRTGEKVFLECVQDMDHENMFWYRQDPGLGLRLIYFSYDVKMKEKGDIPEGYSVSREKKERFSLILESASTNQTSMYLCASSLLVLAGGRAAFFGQGTRLTVV.

This clonotype showed up many times. The chain employs TRBV3-1 and TRBJ2-3; 11 bases are a match to TRBD1. From germline, CDR1 is LGHDT and CDR2 YNNKEL (reference sequence). The CDR3 is made up of 16 amino acids. V trimming: 4 bases; J trimming: 3 bases; junction bases outside the gene matches: 6. The chain's CDR3 is CASSRGQGAGTDTQYF. CDR3 nucleotide sequence: TGTGCCAGCAGCCGAGGACAGGGGGCTGGGACAGATACGCAGTATTTT.

The chain uses TRBV14 and TRBJ2-6; D is perhaps TRBD1 (6 bases). The ends were cut back, 0 bases at V and 2 bases at J, with 11 bases in the middle. Germline V gene data show CDR1 as SGHDN and CDR2 as FVKESK. This CDR3 spans 17 amino acids. CDR3 DNA sequence: TGTGCCAGCAGCCAAGATCAGGGGATCGCTGGGGCCAACGTCCTGACTTTC. Translated: CASSQDQGIAGANVLTF.

The V gene is TRBV19, the J gene TRBJ2-2; D not resolved. The V gene lost 1 base and the J gene lost 0 bases, with 9 bases spanning the gap. The germline CDR1 and CDR2 sequences are LNHDA and SQIVND (reference sequence). The CDR3 is made up of 16 amino acids. The CDR3 reads CASSIGFITNTGELFF. The CDR3, as DNA: TGTGCCAGTAGTATAGGGTTTATTACGAACACCGGGGAGCTGTTTTTT.

This chain connects TRBV27 to TRBJ2-3; unclear D gene. Germline assignment: CDR1 MNHEY and CDR2 SMNVEV (reference sequence). The V end was cut by 3 bases, the J end by 4 bases, with 8 bases between. The CDR3 is 13 residues long. The CDR3 DNA reads TGTGCCAGCAGTTTTTCTCGCCCAGATACGCAGTATTTT. Amino acids: CASSFSRPDTQYF.

This clonotype was counted at least ten times. The chain is built from TRBV20-1 and TRBJ2-5; D unclear. Germline V gene sequence: CDR1 DFQATT, CDR2 SNEGSKA (reference sequence). The V gene lost 0 bases and the J gene lost 5 bases, with 19 bases spanning the gap. CDR3 length equals 16 residues. The CDR3, as DNA: TGCAGTGCTAGAGATGCCATGTTTTTAGATAGGGAGACCCAGTACTTC. Protein: CSARDAMFLDRETQYF.

The table lists this clonotype with a few counts. In DNA, the CDR3 is TGTGCCAGCAGGGAGCAGGGTCGCTACACCTTC. This gives the protein CASREQGRYTF. V usage is TRBV6-1 and J usage is TRBJ1-2; the D gene is possibly TRBD1 (5 bases). The CDR3 is made up of 11 amino acids. V was clipped by 6 bases and J by 9 bases, with 11 bases between them. Per the germline V gene, CDR1 is MNHNS and CDR2 is SASEGT.

The V and J genes are TRBV6-1 and TRBJ2-2, with TRBD2 matching 11 bases. CDR1 is MNHNS and CDR2 is SASEGT in the germline V gene. CDR3 length: 18 residues. V was pared by 5 bases and J by 6 bases, with 14 bases of the junction left unmatched. CDR3 sequence reads: CASSQQPRLAGSAGELFF. The CDR3 DNA reads TGTGCCAGCAGTCAACAACCACGACTAGCGGGATCCGCCGGGGAGCTGTTTTTT.

V is TRBV4-2 and J is TRBJ2-2; perhaps TRBD1 as D (5 bases). The CDR3 has 17 residues. The germline CDR1 and CDR2 sequences are LGHNA and YNFKEQ. V was trimmed by 2 bases and J by 5 bases, leaving 18 bases between them. CDR3 amino acids: CASSQLTASGPTGELFF. The CDR3 bases are TGTGCCAGCAGCCAATTGACAGCGTCAGGACCGACCGGGGAGCTGTTTTTT.

This clonotype was picked up many times. This sequence joins TRBV20-1 and TRBJ2-7, with TRBD2 identical over 11 bases. V was pared by 5 bases and J by 7 bases, with 10 bases of the junction left unmatched. CDR1 and CDR2 (germline): DFQATT, SNEGSKA (reference sequence). The CDR3 has 14 amino acids. The CDR3 region is CSALTSGSDWEQYF. For the CDR3, the DNA is TGCAGTGCTCTTACTAGCGGGAGCGACTGGGAGCAGTACTTC.

This clonotype was observed a few times. V and J are TRBV7-8 and TRBJ2-1; 12 bases align to TRBD2. The CDR3 totals 15 residues. The trim removed 3 bases at V and 9 bases at J, leaving 6 bases unmatched. In germline, CDR1 is SGHVS, CDR2 FQNEAQ. The CDR3 region has the DNA TGTGCCAGCAGCTTTACTAGCGGGAGGTTCACTGAGCAGTTCTTC. It codes for CASSFTSGRFTEQFF.